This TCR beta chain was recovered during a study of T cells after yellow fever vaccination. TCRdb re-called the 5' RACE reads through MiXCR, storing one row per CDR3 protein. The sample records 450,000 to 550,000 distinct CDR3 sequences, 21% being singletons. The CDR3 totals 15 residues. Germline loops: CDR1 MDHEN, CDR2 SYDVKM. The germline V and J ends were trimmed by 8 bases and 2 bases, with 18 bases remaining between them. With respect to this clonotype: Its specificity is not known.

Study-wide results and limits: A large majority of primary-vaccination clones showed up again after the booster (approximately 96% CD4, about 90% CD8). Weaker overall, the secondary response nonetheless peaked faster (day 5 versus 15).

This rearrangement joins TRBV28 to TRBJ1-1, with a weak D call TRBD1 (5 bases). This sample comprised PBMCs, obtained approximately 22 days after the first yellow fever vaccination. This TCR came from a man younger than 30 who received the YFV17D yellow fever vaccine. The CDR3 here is CASGGLGRGNTEAFF. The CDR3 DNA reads TGTGCCAGCGGGGGTCTGGGCCGGGGTAACACTGAAGCTTTCTTT.